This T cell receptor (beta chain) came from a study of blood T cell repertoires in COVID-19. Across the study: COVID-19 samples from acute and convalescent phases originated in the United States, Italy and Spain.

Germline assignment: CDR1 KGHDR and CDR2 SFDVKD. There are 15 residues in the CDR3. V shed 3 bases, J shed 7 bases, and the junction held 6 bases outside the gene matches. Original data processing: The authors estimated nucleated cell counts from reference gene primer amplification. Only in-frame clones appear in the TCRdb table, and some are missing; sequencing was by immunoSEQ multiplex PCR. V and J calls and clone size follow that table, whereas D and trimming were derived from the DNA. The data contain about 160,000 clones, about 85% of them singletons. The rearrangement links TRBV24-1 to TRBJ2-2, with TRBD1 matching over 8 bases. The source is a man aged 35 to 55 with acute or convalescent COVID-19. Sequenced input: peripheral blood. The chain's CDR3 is CATSDQGQVHGELFF. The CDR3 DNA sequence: TGTGCCACCAGTGATCAGGGACAGGTCCACGGGGAGCTGTTTTTT.